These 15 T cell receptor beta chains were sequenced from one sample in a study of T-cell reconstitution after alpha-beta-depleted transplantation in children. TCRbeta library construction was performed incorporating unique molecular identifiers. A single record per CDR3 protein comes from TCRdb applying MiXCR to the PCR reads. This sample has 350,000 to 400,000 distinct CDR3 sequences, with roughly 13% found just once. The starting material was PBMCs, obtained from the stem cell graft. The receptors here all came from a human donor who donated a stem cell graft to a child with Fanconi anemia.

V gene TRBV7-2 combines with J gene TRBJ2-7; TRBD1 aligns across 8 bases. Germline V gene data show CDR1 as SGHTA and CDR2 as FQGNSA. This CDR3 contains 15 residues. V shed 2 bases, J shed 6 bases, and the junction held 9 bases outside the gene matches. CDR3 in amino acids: CASSLRAGGFGEQYV. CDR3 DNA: TGTGCCAGCAGCTTAAGGGCAGGGGGCTTCGGCGAGCAGTACGTC.

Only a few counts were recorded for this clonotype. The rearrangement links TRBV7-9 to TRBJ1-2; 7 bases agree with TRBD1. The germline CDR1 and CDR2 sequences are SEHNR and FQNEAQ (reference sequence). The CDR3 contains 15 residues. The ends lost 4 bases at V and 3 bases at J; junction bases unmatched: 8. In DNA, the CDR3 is TGTGCCAGCAGCTCCAGACAGGGCGGAGACTATGGCTACACCTTC. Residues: CASSSRQGGDYGYTF.

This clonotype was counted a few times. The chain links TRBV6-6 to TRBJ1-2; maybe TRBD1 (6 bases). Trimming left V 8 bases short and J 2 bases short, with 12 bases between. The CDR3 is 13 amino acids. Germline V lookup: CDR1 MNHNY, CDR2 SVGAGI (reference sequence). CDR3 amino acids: CASLGTPNYGYTF. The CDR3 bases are TGTGCCAGCCTGGGGACACCAAACTATGGCTACACCTTC.

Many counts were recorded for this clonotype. The CDR3 spells CASSENEQYF. DNA of the CDR3: TGTGCCAGCAGCGAAAACGAGCAGTACTTC. This chain uses TRBV28 with TRBJ2-7; D unclear. In germline, CDR1 is MDHEN, CDR2 SYDVKM. Trimming took off 6 bases at V and 5 bases at J, with 5 bases between the two ends. CDR3 length: 10 amino acids.

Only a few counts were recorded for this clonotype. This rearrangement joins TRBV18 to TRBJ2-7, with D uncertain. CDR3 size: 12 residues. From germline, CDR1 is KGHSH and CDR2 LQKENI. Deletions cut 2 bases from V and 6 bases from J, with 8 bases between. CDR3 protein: CASSPERIEQYF. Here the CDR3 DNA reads TGTGCCAGCTCACCAGAGAGGATCGAGCAGTACTTC.

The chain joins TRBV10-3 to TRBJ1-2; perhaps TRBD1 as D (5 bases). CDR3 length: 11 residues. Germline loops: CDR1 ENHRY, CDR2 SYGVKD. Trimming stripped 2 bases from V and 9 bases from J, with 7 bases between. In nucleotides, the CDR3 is TGTGCCATCAGTGAGCAGGGAAGCTACACCTTC. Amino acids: CAISEQGSYTF.

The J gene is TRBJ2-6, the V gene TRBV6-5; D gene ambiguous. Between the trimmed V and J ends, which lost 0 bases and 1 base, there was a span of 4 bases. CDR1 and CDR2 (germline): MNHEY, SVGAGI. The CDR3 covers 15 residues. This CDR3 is CASSYSESGANVLTF. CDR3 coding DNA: TGTGCCAGCAGTTACTCCGAATCTGGGGCCAACGTCCTGACTTTC.

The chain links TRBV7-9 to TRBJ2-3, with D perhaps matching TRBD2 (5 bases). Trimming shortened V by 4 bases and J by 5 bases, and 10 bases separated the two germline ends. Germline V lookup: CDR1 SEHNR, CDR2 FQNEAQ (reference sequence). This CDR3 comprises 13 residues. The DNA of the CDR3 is TGTGCCAGCAGCTCGGACTTTGTAGATACGCAGTATTTT. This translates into CASSSDFVDTQYF. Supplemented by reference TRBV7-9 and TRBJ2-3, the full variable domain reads DTGVSQNPRHKITKRGQNVTFRCDPISEHNRLYWYRQTLGQGPEFLTYFQNEAQLEKSRLLSDRFSAERPKGSFSTLEIQRTEQGDSAMYLCASSSDFVDTQYFGPGTRLTVL.

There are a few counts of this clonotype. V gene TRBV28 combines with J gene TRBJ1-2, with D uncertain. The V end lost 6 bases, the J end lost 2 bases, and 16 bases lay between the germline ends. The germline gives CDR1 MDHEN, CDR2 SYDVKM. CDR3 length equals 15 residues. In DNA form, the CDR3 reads TGTGCCAGCAGCCTTAATCTGGGGATCAACTATGGCTACACCTTC. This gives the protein CASSLNLGINYGYTF.

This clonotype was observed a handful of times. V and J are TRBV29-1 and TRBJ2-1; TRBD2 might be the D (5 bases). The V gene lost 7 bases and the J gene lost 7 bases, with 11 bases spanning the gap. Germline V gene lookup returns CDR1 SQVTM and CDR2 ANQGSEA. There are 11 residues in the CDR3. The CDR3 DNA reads TGCAGCGCCGCGTTAGCGAATGAGCAGTTCTTC. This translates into CSAALANEQFF.

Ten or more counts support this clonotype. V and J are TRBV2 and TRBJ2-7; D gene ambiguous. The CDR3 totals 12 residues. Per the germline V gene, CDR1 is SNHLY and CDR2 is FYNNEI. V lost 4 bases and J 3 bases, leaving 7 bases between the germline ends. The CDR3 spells CASSARNYEQYF. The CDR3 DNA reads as TGTGCCAGCAGTGCCAGGAACTACGAGCAGTACTTC.

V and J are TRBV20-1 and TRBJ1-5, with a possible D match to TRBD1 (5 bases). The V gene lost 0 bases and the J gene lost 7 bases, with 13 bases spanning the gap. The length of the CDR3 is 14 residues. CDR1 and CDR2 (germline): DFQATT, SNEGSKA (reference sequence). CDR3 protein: CSAREAPAGQPQHF. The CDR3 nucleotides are TGCAGTGCTAGAGAGGCCCCTGCAGGGCAGCCCCAGCATTTT.

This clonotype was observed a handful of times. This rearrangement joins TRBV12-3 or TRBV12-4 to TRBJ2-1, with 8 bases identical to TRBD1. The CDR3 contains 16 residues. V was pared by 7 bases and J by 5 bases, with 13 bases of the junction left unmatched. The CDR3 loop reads CASTFMTGVSDNEQFF. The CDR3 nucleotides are TGTGCCAGCACTTTTATGACAGGGGTAAGCGACAATGAGCAGTTCTTC.

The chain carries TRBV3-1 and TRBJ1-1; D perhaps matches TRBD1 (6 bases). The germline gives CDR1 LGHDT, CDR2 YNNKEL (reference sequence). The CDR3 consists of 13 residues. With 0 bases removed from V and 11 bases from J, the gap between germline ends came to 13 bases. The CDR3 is CASSQDRGQGAFF. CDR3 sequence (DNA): TGTGCCAGCAGCCAAGATCGGGGGCAGGGGGCTTTCTTT.

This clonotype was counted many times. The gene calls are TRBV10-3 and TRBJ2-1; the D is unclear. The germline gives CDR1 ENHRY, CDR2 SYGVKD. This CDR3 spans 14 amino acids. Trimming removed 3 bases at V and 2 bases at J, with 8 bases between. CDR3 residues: CAISDGWTYNEQFF. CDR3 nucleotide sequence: TGTGCCATCAGTGACGGCTGGACCTACAATGAGCAGTTCTTC.